One sample yielded the 16 T cell receptor beta chains listed below, sequenced in a study of shared clonotypes between healthy human individuals. The method was immunoSEQ multiplex PCR; TCRdb's version includes in-frame clones alone and lacks a portion of them. The sample yields about 2.3 million clones, 85% to 95% seen once. The material sequenced was naive CD4+ T cells from PBMCs. Subset meaning: CD45RA+ positively selected. The source of these receptors is a man between 18 and 35 years old in good health. Some clones in this sample may be carry-over from other donors' samples.

The V call is TRBV11-3, the J call TRBJ2-5; no clear D. Trimming pared 3 bases from V and 5 bases from J, leaving 4 bases between. This CDR3 has 11 residues. Germline CDR1 reads SGHNT; CDR2 reads YENEEA. DNA for the CDR3: TGTGCCAGCAGCTTTGGGGAGACCCAGTACTTC. This sequence encodes CASSFGETQYF. The complete variable domain, with remaining parts taken from reference TRBV11-3 and TRBJ2-5, reads EAGVVQSPRYKIIEKKQPVAFWCNPISGHNTLYWYLQNLGQGPELLIRYENEEAVDDSQLPKDRFSAERLKGVDSTLKIQPAELGDSAVYLCASSFGETQYFGPGTRLLVL.

With respect to this clone: Other DNA sequences in the sample encode the same CDR3. The chain links TRBV2 to TRBJ1-5; 8 nucleotides agree with TRBD1. The junction had 5 bases not matched to a gene; V was cut back by 3 bases and J by 1 base. Germline V CDR1 and CDR2: SNHLY, FYNNEI. CDR3 length: 16 amino acids. CDR3 nucleotide sequence: TGTGCCAGCAGTGATCAGGGGGCCGGGAGCAATCAGCCCCAGCATTTT. This gives the protein CASSDQGAGSNQPQHF.

J is TRBJ2-5 and V is TRBV9; TRBD2 matches 13 bases. With V trimmed by 0 bases and J by 0 bases, 8 bases remained unmatched. The germline CDR1 and CDR2 sequences are SGDLS and YYNGEE. The length of the CDR3 is 19 residues. The CDR3 sequence is CASSVGAGTSGTYQETQYF. CDR3 DNA: TGTGCCAGCAGCGTAGGGGCGGGGACTAGCGGGACGTACCAAGAGACCCAGTACTTC.

The rearrangement uses TRBV7-8 and TRBJ1-5; TRBD1 agrees at 8 bases. Germline CDR1 SGHVS, CDR2 FQNEAQ. The CDR3 covers 13 residues. V dropped 5 bases and J dropped 4; count of bases not matched to a gene: 1. DNA for the CDR3: TGTGCCAGCAGCCGGACAGGGAATCAGCCCCAGCATTTT. The encoded protein is CASSRTGNQPQHF.

This chain connects TRBV5-6 to TRBJ1-2; weak D call: TRBD1 (6 bases). V was cut by 8 bases and J by 5 bases, with 16 bases left in between. The CDR3 contains 13 residues. CDR1 is SGHDT and CDR2 is YYEEEE in the germline V gene. This CDR3 reads CASTSGGSYGYTF. The CDR3 bases are TGTGCCAGTACCTCTGGGGGCAGTTATGGCTACACCTTC.

V is TRBV6-5 and J is TRBJ2-7; 7 nucleotides agree with TRBD1. With V trimmed by 2 bases and J by 3 bases, 10 bases remained unmatched. Germline CDR1 MNHEY, CDR2 SVGAGI. CDR3 size: 16 residues. The CDR3 DNA reads as TGTGCCAGCAGTTACGCGCCGGGACAGACCGTCTACGAGCAGTACTTC. Amino acids: CASSYAPGQTVYEQYF.

The chain links TRBV6-5 to TRBJ2-2, with D tentatively TRBD1 or TRBD2 (5 bases each). This CDR3 region has 15 residues. V was clipped by 2 bases and J by 7 bases, with 14 bases between them. The germline V gene has CDR1 MNHEY and CDR2 SVGAGI. The CDR3 loop is CASSYDTKRGGELFF. In nucleotides, the CDR3 is TGTGCCAGCAGTTACGACACTAAGAGGGGCGGGGAGCTGTTTTTT.

Comment on this clone: The same CDR3 arises from other DNA sequences in this sample as well. The chain employs TRBV5-4 and TRBJ1-1; possible D gene TRBD1, 6 bases. Germline CDR1 SGHNT, CDR2 YYREEE (reference sequence). Trimming removed 4 bases from V and 1 base from J, with 11 bases in between. There are 14 residues in the CDR3. The CDR3 region is CASSPRGGNTEAFF. CDR3 sequence (DNA): TGTGCCAGCAGCCCGAGAGGGGGGAACACTGAAGCTTTCTTT.

This clone was observed once. The rearrangement links TRBV18 to TRBJ1-2; possible D gene TRBD1, 6 bases. The V and J ends lost 3 bases and 5 bases respectively, with 13 bases between them. The CDR3 sequence is 14 residues long. Germline V gene data show CDR1 as KGHSH and CDR2 as LQKENI. CDR3 coding DNA: TGTGCCAGCTCACCCTTTTCAGGGGAGTATGGCTACACCTTC. Translation gives CASSPFSGEYGYTF.

The V call is TRBV5-6, the J call TRBJ2-1; unclear D gene. The CDR3 contains 13 residues. CDR1 and CDR2 (germline): SGHDT, YYEEEE. Between the trimmed V and J ends, which lost 0 bases and 7 bases, there was a span of 8 bases. The CDR3 spells CASSLADRNEQFF. As DNA, the CDR3 is TGTGCCAGCAGCTTGGCAGATCGAAATGAGCAGTTCTTC.

V usage is TRBV10-3 and J usage is TRBJ2-1, with 7 positions matching TRBD2. Germline V CDR1 and CDR2: ENHRY, SYGVKD. The CDR3 has 12 amino acids. The CDR3 sequence: CATTGGLYEQFF. The CDR3, as DNA: TGTGCAACTACGGGAGGTTTGTATGAGCAGTTCTTC.

The V call is TRBV2, the J call TRBJ1-1, with D possibly TRBD1 on 6 matching bases. Trimming shortened V by 3 bases and J by 1 base, and 15 bases separated the two germline ends. Germline lookup yields CDR1 SNHLY and CDR2 FYNNEI. The CDR3 has 16 amino acids. The CDR3 DNA is TGTGCCAGCAGTGAGCAGGGGCGGTTTGGGAACACTGAAGCTTTCTTT. It is translated as CASSEQGRFGNTEAFF.

V is TRBV5-1 and J is TRBJ2-7, with unresolved D. V lost 0 bases, J lost 2 bases, and 9 bases lay in between. CDR3 length: 14 residues. Per germline, CDR1 SGHRS and CDR2 YFSETQ. In DNA form, the CDR3 reads TGCGCCAGCAGCTTGGTGCCTAGTGCCTACGAGCAGTACTTC. It codes for CASSLVPSAYEQYF.

The V and J genes are TRBV18 and TRBJ1-1; D not resolved. Germline-derived CDR1 and CDR2 are KGHSH and LQKENI. The CDR3 covers 14 residues. The germline V and J ends were trimmed by 1 base and 5 bases, with 11 bases remaining between them. This CDR3 reads CASSPRAVGTEAFF. CDR3 DNA sequence: TGTGCCAGCTCACCACGAGCGGTGGGGACTGAAGCTTTCTTT.

There are a few counts of this clone. The rearrangement joins TRBV30 to TRBJ1-1; D remains ambiguous. The germline gives CDR1 GTSNPN, CDR2 SVGIG (reference sequence). This CDR3 is built from 12 residues. V was clipped by 2 bases and J by 0 bases, with 4 bases between them. The CDR3 nucleotides are TGTGCCTGGAGTAAGTTGAACACTGAAGCTTTCTTT. As protein: CAWSKLNTEAFF.

The V and J genes are TRBV6-4 and TRBJ2-2; D unresolved. CDR3 size: 14 residues. Germline V gene sequence: CDR1 MRHNA, CDR2 SNTAGT. Trimming cost V 7 bases and J 5 bases, with 14 bases left between them. The CDR3, as DNA: TGTGCCAGCACCCTCGAATTTGGAACCGGGGAGCTGTTTTTT. This encodes CASTLEFGTGELFF.